The 2 T cell receptor beta chains below were found in one sample sequenced in a study of blood T cells in healthy people across ages. For the second PCR, which ran for about 7 to 12 cycles, a sample-barcoded 5' primer and a J-beta primer mix were used. TCRdb recomputed calls from the 5' RACE reads with MiXCR, one row per CDR3 protein. Of about 680,000 distinct CDR3 sequences listed, about half are singletons. Sequencing was performed on blood. The receptors shown here come from a woman in her sixties or seventies in good health.

The chain combines TRBV5-4 with TRBJ1-1; D gene ambiguous. The CDR3 has 14 residues. Per the germline V gene, CDR1 is SGHNT and CDR2 is YYREEE (reference sequence). Trimming shortened V by 0 bases and J by 5 bases, and 11 bases separated the two germline ends. The CDR3 DNA follows: TGTGCCAGCAGCTTGGAAATGAGGGCGACTGAAGCTTTCTTT. It yields the protein CASSLEMRATEAFF. The full variable domain, rest sourced from reference TRBV5-4 and TRBJ1-1, is ETGVTQSPTHLIKTRGQQVTLRCSSQSGHNTVSWYQQALGQGPQFIFQYYREEENGRGNFPPRFSGLQFPNYSSELNVNALELDDSALYLCASSLEMRATEAFFGQGTRLTVV.

J is TRBJ1-1 and V is TRBV18; no clear D. Germline CDR1 reads KGHSH; CDR2 reads LQKENI. The CDR3 spans 13 residues. Between the trimmed V and J ends, which lost 1 base and 8 bases, there was a span of 11 bases. The CDR3 reads CASSPRIGREAFF. The CDR3, as DNA: TGTGCCAGCTCACCACGAATAGGAAGAGAAGCTTTCTTT.